The 5 T cell receptor beta chains listed next were all sequenced from one sample in a study of metastatic and nonmetastatic thyroid tumors (dated by TCRdb to 2018 to 2020). No treatment had been received by any patient before thyroid surgery. Receptor amplification or capture employed PCR. Sequenced using an Illumina HiSeq 4000. TCRdb reprocessing: public reads trimmed at Q25 with fastp, clones called with MiXCR, in-frame beta chains kept. The sample includes almost 85,000 clones, with approximately 12% observed a single time. The ten largest account for around 10% of the sample. The source material was tumor tissue. Source of these receptors: a female donor with papillary thyroid cancer or a benign thyroid nodule (not recorded which). Some clones in this sample may be carry-over from other donors' samples.

This clone occurred many times. The V call is TRBV6-2 or TRBV6-3, the J call TRBJ2-7; 9 nucleotides line up with TRBD2. Per the germline V gene, CDR1 is MNHEY and CDR2 is SVGEGT. Losses at the gene ends were 4 bases for V and 4 bases for J; bases not matched to a gene: 8. The CDR3 runs 15 residues. The CDR3 reads CASSLASGNFYEQYF. The CDR3 nucleotides read TGTGCCAGCAGTTTAGCTAGCGGGAACTTTTACGAGCAGTACTTC.

The sample holds one count of this clone. It may be a read error: a sequence one base away is much more abundant. This sequence joins TRBV7-9 and TRBJ2-5; D is possibly TRBD1 or TRBD2 (5 bases each). Germline CDR1 and CDR2: SEHNR and FQNEAQ (reference sequence). V was clipped by 8 bases and J by 3 bases, with 19 bases between them. The CDR3 has 15 amino acids. This CDR3 is CASQCLGGWEETQYF. The DNA of the CDR3 is TGTGCCAGCCAGTGTCTTGGGGGATGGGAAGAGACCCAGTACTTC.

This clone was counted at least ten times. The genes are TRBV7-9 and TRBJ1-6; D uncertain. The CDR3 spans 14 residues. In germline, CDR1 is SEHNR, CDR2 FQNEAQ (reference sequence). With 5 bases removed from V and 11 bases from J, the gap between germline ends came to 16 bases. The CDR3 is CASSTMDAYAPLHF. CDR3 sequence (DNA): TGTGCCAGCAGCACCATGGACGCCTACGCACCCCTCCACTTT.

This clone occurred many times. The chain couples TRBV29-1 to TRBJ1-1; D is unclear. Trimming cost V 4 bases and J 4 bases, with 13 bases left between them. CDR1 and CDR2 from the germline V gene are SQVTM and ANQGSEA. There are 13 residues in the CDR3. CDR3 residues: CSVVVGWATEAFF. CDR3 sequence (DNA): TGCAGCGTTGTGGTAGGGTGGGCCACTGAAGCTTTCTTT. Together with reference TRBV29-1 and TRBJ1-1, the CDR3 gives the full variable domain: SAVISQKPSRDICQRGTSLTIQCQVDSQVTMMFWYRQQPGQSLTLIATANQGSEATYESGFVIDKFPISRPNLTFSTLTVSNMSPEDSSIYLCSVVVGWATEAFFGQGTRLTVV.

The sample holds many counts of this clone. J is TRBJ2-6 and V is TRBV5-1; TRBD1 agrees at 8 bases. V shed 4 bases and J 2 bases; nucleotides not matched to a gene: 8. CDR1 is SGHRS, CDR2 YFSETQ, per germline. The CDR3 has 17 residues. The CDR3: CASSPTTGVPGANVLTF. CDR3 coding DNA: TGCGCCAGCAGCCCGACGACAGGGGTTCCTGGGGCCAACGTCCTGACTTTC. The full variable domain, its missing parts supplied by reference TRBV5-1 and TRBJ2-6, is KAGVTQTPRYLIKTRGQQVTLSCSPISGHRSVSWYQQTPGQGLQFLFEYFSETQRNKGNFPGRFSGRQFSNSRSEMNVSTLELGDSALYLCASSPTTGVPGANVLTFGAGSRLTVL.